Following are 24 T cell receptor beta chains from one sample sequenced in a study of neurological immune-mediated disorders. MiXCR was run by TCRdb on the 5' RACE reads, yielding one entry per CDR3 protein. This table holds nearly 60,000 distinct CDR3 sequences, about 3.2% found once. The sample consisted of PBMCs. The receptors come from a woman aged 60-70 years with multiple sclerosis.

In this sample, this clonotype turned up many times. This chain uses TRBV7-9 with TRBJ1-6; D is possibly TRBD1 (5 bases). This CDR3 region has 15 residues. V was cut by 4 bases and J by 10 bases, with 17 bases left in between. CDR1 and CDR2 (germline): SEHNR, FQNEAQ (reference sequence). Here the CDR3 reads CASSSGAGLRSPLHF. The CDR3, as DNA: TGTGCCAGCAGCTCCGGGGCAGGGCTGCGGTCACCCCTCCACTTT.

On this clonotype: This may be a read error: a much more frequent sequence differs by one nucleotide. V is TRBV5-1 and J is TRBJ2-3, with D perhaps matching TRBD1 (5 bases). Germline V gives CDR1 SGHRS, CDR2 YFSETQ. The CDR3 totals 14 residues. V lost 5 bases and J 2 bases, leaving 12 bases between the germline ends. CDR3 in amino acids: CASRLQGDTDTQYF. The CDR3 DNA sequence: TGCGCCAGCAGATTGCAAGGGGACACAGATACGCAGTATTTT.

Many counts were recorded for this clonotype. The chain uses TRBV9 and TRBJ2-1; D may be TRBD1 (5 bases). With 4 bases removed from V and 9 bases from J, the gap between germline ends came to 20 bases. The CDR3 is 15 residues long. CDR1 and CDR2 (germline): SGDLS, YYNGEE. CDR3 in amino acids: CASSLGVQTSGEQFF. The CDR3 DNA is TGTGCCAGCAGCCTAGGGGTCCAAACTTCGGGTGAGCAGTTCTTC.

This clonotype was seen many times. V and J are TRBV10-3 and TRBJ2-3; 7 bases agree with TRBD2. In germline, CDR1 is ENHRY, CDR2 SYGVKD. V shed 6 bases, J shed 10 bases, and the junction held 16 bases outside the gene matches. The CDR3 consists of 15 residues. CDR3 amino acids: CAISAGTTRVGAQYF. For the CDR3, the DNA is TGTGCCATCAGCGCCGGGACTACTCGGGTGGGAGCGCAGTATTTT.

This clonotype was observed at least ten times. The J gene is TRBJ2-5, the V gene TRBV29-1, with TRBD1 matching 10 bases. V was pared by 3 bases and J by 4 bases, with 5 bases of the junction left unmatched. The CDR3 consists of 14 residues. CDR1 SQVTM and CDR2 ANQGSEA come from the germline V gene. CDR3 DNA: TGCAGCGTTGATTCGGACAGGGGGACAGAGACCCAGTACTTC. It translates to CSVDSDRGTETQYF.

This clonotype was counted ten times or more. CDR3 nucleotides: TGCAGTGCCCCCGACCGGGCGGCATCTAGCACAGATACGCAGTATTTT. Translation gives CSAPDRAASSTDTQYF. The chain couples TRBV20-1 to TRBJ2-3; no clear D gene. The CDR3 has 16 amino acids. The V gene lost 6 bases and the J gene lost 0 bases, with 19 bases spanning the gap. The germline CDR1 and CDR2 sequences are DFQATT and SNEGSKA (reference sequence).

At least ten counts were recorded for this clonotype. The chain recombines TRBV20-1 with TRBJ2-7; D might be TRBD1 (5 bases). Trimming shortened V by 3 bases and J by 6 bases, and 15 bases separated the two germline ends. Germline V gene data show CDR1 as DFQATT and CDR2 as SNEGSKA (reference sequence). This CDR3 has 13 residues. DNA of the CDR3: TGCAGTGCTAGGGGTGGGTACCAGGGCGAGCAGTACTTC. This gives the protein CSARGGYQGEQYF.

This clonotype was recorded at least ten times. The CDR3 DNA is TGCAGTGCTAGAGGGCCAGGGAACTATGGCTACACCTTC. It yields the protein CSARGPGNYGYTF. The V and J genes are TRBV20-1 and TRBJ1-2; possible D gene TRBD1, 5 bases. The CDR3 contains 13 residues. Looked up from germline, CDR1 is DFQATT and CDR2 is SNEGSKA (reference sequence). V shed 1 base and J shed 2 bases, with 8 bases lying between them.

This clonotype was counted many times. This sequence joins TRBV12-3 or TRBV12-4 and TRBJ2-5, with D hard to call. The CDR3 runs to 15 residues. V lost 5 bases to trimming and J lost 5 bases, with 18 bases between them. DNA of the CDR3: TGTGCCAGCAGTCCTAGACCAGAACTCGGGGAGACCCAGTACTTC. The encoded protein is CASSPRPELGETQYF.

J is TRBJ2-7 and V is TRBV28, with 7 bases lining up with TRBD1. Looked up from germline, CDR1 is MDHEN and CDR2 is SYDVKM. The CDR3 length is 13 residues. V was pared by 7 bases and J by 3 bases, with 6 bases of the junction left unmatched. The DNA for the CDR3 is TGTGCCAGCAACAACAGGGGTTACTACGAGCAGTACTTC. This sequence encodes CASNNRGYYEQYF.

This clonotype was seen at least ten times. This CDR3 is CASSQGQGGNYNEQFF. Here the CDR3 DNA reads TGCGCCAGCAGCCAGGGACAGGGTGGGAACTACAATGAGCAGTTCTTC. The chain employs TRBV5-1 and TRBJ2-1; 9 nucleotides line up with TRBD1. This CDR3 comprises 16 residues. The J segment lost 3 bases and the V segment lost 4 bases, leaving 8 bases of the junction unmatched. Germline CDR1 reads SGHRS; CDR2 reads YFSETQ.

This clonotype was seen ten or more times. The gene calls are TRBV6-5 and TRBJ1-5; possibly TRBD1 for D (6 bases). Germline values: CDR1 MNHEY, CDR2 SVGAGI. The CDR3 has 15 amino acids. V lost 6 bases and J 1 base, leaving 13 bases between the germline ends. CDR3 sequence reads: CASRRGGRSNQPQHF. CDR3 nucleotide sequence: TGTGCCAGCAGACGGGGGGGCCGGAGCAATCAGCCCCAGCATTTT.

In its sample, this clonotype was seen a few times. The genes are TRBV21-1 and TRBJ1-6; the table's D call, TRBD1, was not checked against the DNA. TRBV21-1 is labeled a pseudogene. CDR3 length equals 14 residues. The CDR3 DNA sequence: TGTGCCAGCAGAGGGACAGAAAAGAATTCACCCCTCCACTTT. Its translation: CASRGTEKNSPLHF.

This clonotype was seen at least ten times. The V gene is TRBV7-8, the J gene TRBJ1-4; 9 bases align to TRBD1. The length of the CDR3 is 15 residues. V lost 1 base, J lost 5 bases, and 2 bases stayed unmatched. CDR1 is SGHVS and CDR2 is FQNEAQ in the germline V gene. The DNA of the CDR3 is TGTGCCAGCAGCTTAGTAGGGACAGGGAATGAAAAACTGTTTTTT. The encoded protein is CASSLVGTGNEKLFF.

This clonotype appeared many times. The rearrangement links TRBV5-1 to TRBJ1-5, with D possibly matching TRBD1 (5 bases). The CDR3 has 16 amino acids. Germline V gives CDR1 SGHRS, CDR2 YFSETQ. Trimming took 4 bases from V and 1 from J, leaving 15 bases between them. The CDR3, as DNA: TGCGCCAGCAGCCCGACCGGGGGTGCAAGCAATCAGCCCCAGCATTTT. Translated: CASSPTGGASNQPQHF.

This clonotype was picked up a small number of times. The V and J genes are TRBV2 and TRBJ2-1; possibly TRBD2 for D (5 bases). The germline gives CDR1 SNHLY, CDR2 FYNNEI. V was trimmed by 6 bases and J by 5 bases, leaving 17 bases between them. The CDR3 has 15 residues. This chain's CDR3 is CASRPRSGPHNEQFF. Here the CDR3 DNA reads TGTGCCAGCAGGCCCCGAAGCGGCCCACACAATGAGCAGTTCTTC.

This clonotype was counted at least ten times. V usage is TRBV5-1 and J usage is TRBJ2-1; D possibly matches TRBD1 or TRBD2 (5 bases each). Germline CDR1 reads SGHRS; CDR2 reads YFSETQ. The germline V and J ends were trimmed by 1 base and 6 bases, with 14 bases remaining between them. This CDR3 has 15 residues. CDR3 DNA: TGCGCCAGCAGCTTGTCGGGACGGCACAGCAATGAGCAGTTCTTC. It codes for CASSLSGRHSNEQFF.

This clonotype was seen many times. The rearrangement uses TRBV28 and TRBJ1-4; D may be TRBD1 (6 bases). V was trimmed by 2 bases and J by 7 bases, leaving 11 bases between them. This CDR3 region has 14 residues. Germline CDR1 reads MDHEN; CDR2 reads SYDVKM. The DNA for the CDR3 is TGTGCCAGCAGTTTACGGGGGGCCGTTGAAAAACTGTTTTTT. It yields the protein CASSLRGAVEKLFF.

This clonotype was seen repeatedly, ten times or more. DNA of the CDR3: TGTGCCAGCAGCTCTATGAGGGTCAGCCTACGAGCTGGGGCCAACGTCCTGACTTTC. Translating it yields CASSSMRVSLRAGANVLTF. The chain has TRBV5-6 and TRBJ2-6, with D possibly matching TRBD2 (5 bases). Germline-derived CDR1 and CDR2 are SGHDT and YYEEEE. The CDR3 has 19 residues. V dropped 3 bases and J dropped 2 bases, with 21 bases sitting between them.

This chain joins TRBV6-1 and TRBJ1-5; D might be TRBD1 (5 bases). The CDR3 has 12 amino acids. Trimming took 8 bases from V and 11 from J, leaving 16 bases between them. CDR1 and CDR2 (germline): MNHNS, SASEGT. CDR3 coding DNA: TGTGCCAGCTGGGCAGGGTCGGGGACCCAGCATTTT. Its translation is CASWAGSGTQHF.

This clonotype was recorded many times. The V call is TRBV29-1, the J call TRBJ2-2; D might be TRBD2 (6 bases). This CDR3 region has 14 residues. From germline, CDR1 is SQVTM and CDR2 ANQGSEA. Trimming removed 7 bases from V and 1 base from J, with 13 bases in between. CDR3 sequence (DNA): TGCAGCGCTGACGGGGGTTTGAACACCGGGGAGCTGTTTTTT. Its protein is CSADGGLNTGELFF.

This clonotype was seen at least ten times. The J gene is TRBJ2-7, the V gene TRBV6-5; D remains unclear. Germline loops: CDR1 MNHEY, CDR2 SVGAGI. The germline V and J ends were trimmed by 6 bases and 2 bases, with 20 bases remaining between them. This CDR3 has 16 amino acids. This CDR3 reads CASSRVPGVLPYEQYF. CDR3 DNA sequence: TGTGCCAGCAGCCGGGTGCCCGGTGTCTTACCCTACGAGCAGTACTTC.

V and J are TRBV10-3 and TRBJ2-2; D gene unclear. Germline CDR1 reads ENHRY; CDR2 reads SYGVKD. The CDR3 has 12 residues. V lost 11 bases, J lost 1 base, and 8 bases lay in between. DNA for the CDR3: TGTGCCTCGGAAGGGAACACCGGGGAGCTGTTTTTT. Amino acids: CASEGNTGELFF.

This clonotype was detected only once. This sequence may be a read error, since a much larger clone differs from it by one base. Because it lacks the conserved phenylalanine or tryptophan at the end, this CDR3 is likely a read error. V usage is TRBV7-2 and J usage is TRBJ2-1, with TRBD2 matching 12 bases. J was trimmed by 8 bases and V by 4 bases; bases with no gene match: 6. The CDR3 contains 15 residues. Germline V gene sequence: CDR1 SGHTA, CDR2 FQGNSA. The CDR3 spells CASSWTSGASDEQFI. The CDR3 nucleotides read TGTGCCAGCAGCTGGACTAGCGGGGCTTCCGATGAGCAGTTCATC.